The clone carrying this T cell receptor beta chain came up a few times. Its antigen is unknown. This specimen comes from a study of CD8 T cells in ankylosing spondylitis. Regarding the study as a whole: Before this, some motif variants had been reported in reactive arthritis synovial fluid and blood.

TCRdb used MiXCR to reprocess the 5' RACE reads, holding one entry per CDR3 protein. The sample gives approximately 350,000 distinct CDR3 sequences, 20% to 25% of which show up once; about an eighth is in the top ten. This CDR3 comprises 11 residues. In germline, CDR1 is SQVTM, CDR2 ANQGSEA. The origin of this receptor is a male donor with ankylosing spondylitis or in good health (not recorded which). The sample comprised blood, either unsorted or a sorted T cell fraction (not recorded which). V gene TRBV29-1 combines with J gene TRBJ2-2, with a tentative D call TRBD1 (5 bases). CDR3 nucleotides: TGCACCGTCAGGGTTTCCGGGGAGCTGTTTTTT. The encoded protein is CTVRVSGELFF.